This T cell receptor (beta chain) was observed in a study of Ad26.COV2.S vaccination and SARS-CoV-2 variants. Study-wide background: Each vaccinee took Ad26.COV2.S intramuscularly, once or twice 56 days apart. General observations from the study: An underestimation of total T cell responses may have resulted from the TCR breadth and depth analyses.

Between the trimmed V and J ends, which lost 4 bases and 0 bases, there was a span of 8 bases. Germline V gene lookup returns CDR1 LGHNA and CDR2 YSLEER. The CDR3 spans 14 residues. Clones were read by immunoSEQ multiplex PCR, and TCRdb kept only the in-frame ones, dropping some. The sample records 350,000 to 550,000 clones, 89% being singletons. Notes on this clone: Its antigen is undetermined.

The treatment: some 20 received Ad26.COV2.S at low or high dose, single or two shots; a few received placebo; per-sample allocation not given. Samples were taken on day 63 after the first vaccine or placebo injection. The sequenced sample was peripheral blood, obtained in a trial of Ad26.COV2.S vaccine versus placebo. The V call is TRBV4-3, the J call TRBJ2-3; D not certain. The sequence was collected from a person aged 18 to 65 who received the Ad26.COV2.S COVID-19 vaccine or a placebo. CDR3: CASSLDPSTDTQYF. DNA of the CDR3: TGCGCCAGCAGCCTCGACCCTAGCACAGATACGCAGTATTTT.